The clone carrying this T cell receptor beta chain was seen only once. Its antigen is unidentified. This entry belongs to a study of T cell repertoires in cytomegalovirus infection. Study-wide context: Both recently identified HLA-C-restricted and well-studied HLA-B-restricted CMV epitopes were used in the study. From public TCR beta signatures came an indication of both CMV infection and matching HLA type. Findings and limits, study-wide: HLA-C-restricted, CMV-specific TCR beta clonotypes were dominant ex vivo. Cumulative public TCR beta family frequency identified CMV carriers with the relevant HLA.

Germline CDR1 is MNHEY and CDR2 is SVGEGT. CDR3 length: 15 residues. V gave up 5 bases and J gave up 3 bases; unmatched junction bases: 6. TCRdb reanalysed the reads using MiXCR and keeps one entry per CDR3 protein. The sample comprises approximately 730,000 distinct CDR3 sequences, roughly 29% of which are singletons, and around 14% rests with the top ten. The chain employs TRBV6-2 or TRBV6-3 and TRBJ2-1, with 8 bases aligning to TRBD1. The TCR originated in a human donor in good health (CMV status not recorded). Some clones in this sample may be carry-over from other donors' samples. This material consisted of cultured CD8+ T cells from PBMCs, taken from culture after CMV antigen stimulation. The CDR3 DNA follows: TGTGCCAGCAGTGACTACGGGACAGGCTACAATGAGCAGTTCTTC. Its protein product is CASSDYGTGYNEQFF.